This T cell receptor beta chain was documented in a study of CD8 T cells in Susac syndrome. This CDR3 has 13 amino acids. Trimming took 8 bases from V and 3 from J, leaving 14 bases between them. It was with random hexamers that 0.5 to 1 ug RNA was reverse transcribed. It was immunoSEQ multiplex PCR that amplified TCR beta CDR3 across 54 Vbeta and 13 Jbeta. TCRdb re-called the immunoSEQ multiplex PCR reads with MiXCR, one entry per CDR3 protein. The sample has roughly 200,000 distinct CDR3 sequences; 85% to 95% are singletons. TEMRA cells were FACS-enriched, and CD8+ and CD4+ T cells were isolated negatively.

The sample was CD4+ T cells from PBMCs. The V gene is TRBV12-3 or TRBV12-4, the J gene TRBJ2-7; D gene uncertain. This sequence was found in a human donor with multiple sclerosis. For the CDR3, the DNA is TGTGCCAGCGGAGTAGGCGGTGGCTACGAGCAGTACTTC. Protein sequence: CASGVGGGYEQYF.